Below are 16 T cell receptor beta chains sequenced from a single sample in a study of OX40 agonist ivuxolimab in advanced cancers. The assay was immunoSEQ multiplex PCR, and TCRdb's table has in-frame clones only and misses some. The sample lists around 17,000 clones; around 93% were seen once. Sequencing was performed on CD4+ or CD8+ T cells sorted from blood, taken in a trial of the OX40 agonist ivuxolimab. These receptors were obtained from an adult with an advanced solid tumor such as melanoma, head and neck, liver or kidney cancer.

J is TRBJ1-1 and V is TRBV6-1; D remains ambiguous. Germline CDR1 reads MNHNS; CDR2 reads SASEGT. The V gene lost 7 bases and the J gene lost 2 bases, with 14 bases spanning the gap. CDR3 length equals 14 residues. The CDR3 DNA sequence: TGTGCCAGCAATGTGCAGGACTCTAACACTGAAGCTTTCTTT. This encodes CASNVQDSNTEAFF.

This chain links TRBV27 with TRBJ2-7, with a weak D call TRBD2 (5 bases). CDR3 length: 15 amino acids. Germline V CDR1 and CDR2: MNHEY, SMNVEV (reference sequence). V lost 2 bases, J lost 2 bases, and 13 bases lay in between. The CDR3 nucleotides read TGTGCCAGCAGTTTAGTTCCGGGAAGGGCCTACGAGCAGTACTTC. Its protein product is CASSLVPGRAYEQYF.

The chain recombines TRBV11-2 with TRBJ2-1; unclear D gene. V was clipped by 3 bases and J by 5 bases, with 5 bases between them. The CDR3 contains 12 residues. Germline V CDR1 and CDR2: SGHAT, FQNNGV. The CDR3 loop is CASSFSDNEQFF. Here the CDR3 DNA reads TGTGCCAGCAGCTTCAGCGACAATGAGCAGTTCTTC.

This clone was observed a single time. V gene TRBV7-9 combines with J gene TRBJ2-7, with TRBD2 as a possible D gene (7 bases). Germline V lookup: CDR1 SEHNR, CDR2 FQNEAQ (reference sequence). The CDR3 covers 15 residues. The V end was cut by 1 base, the J end by 4 bases, with 14 bases between. For the CDR3, the DNA is TGTGCCAGCAGCTTAGAGAGGGGGGACTATTACGAGCAGTACTTC. Amino acids: CASSLERGDYYEQYF.

The V and J genes are TRBV11-3 and TRBJ1-1; D gene uncertain. Trimming took off 7 bases at V and 4 bases at J, with 7 bases between the two ends. The length of the CDR3 is 11 residues. From germline, CDR1 is SGHNT and CDR2 YENEEA. CDR3 amino acids: CASKFGTEAFF. CDR3 nucleotides: TGTGCCAGCAAGTTCGGCACTGAAGCTTTCTTT. Together with reference TRBV11-3 and TRBJ1-1, the CDR3 gives the full variable domain: EAGVVQSPRYKIIEKKQPVAFWCNPISGHNTLYWYLQNLGQGPELLIRYENEEAVDDSQLPKDRFSAERLKGVDSTLKIQPAELGDSAVYLCASKFGTEAFFGQGTRLTVV.

The chain joins TRBV9 to TRBJ1-1, with D perhaps TRBD1 (6 bases). Germline V gene sequence: CDR1 SGDLS, CDR2 YYNGEE. V lost 3 bases to trimming and J lost 5 bases, with 8 bases between them. This CDR3 is 12 amino acids long. Here the CDR3 DNA reads TGTGCCAGCAGCGAGGGGGGGACTGAAGCTTTCTTT. This translates into CASSEGGTEAFF. The whole variable domain, filled in from reference TRBV9 and TRBJ1-1, reads DSGVTQTPKHLITATGQRVTLRCSPRSGDLSVYWYQQSLDQGLQFLIQYYNGEERAKGNILERFSAQQFPDLHSELNLSSLELGDSALYFCASSEGGTEAFFGQGTRLTVV.

This clone came up once. This sequence joins TRBV6-6 and TRBJ2-7, with a weak D call TRBD1 (5 bases). V lost 0 bases to trimming and J lost 5 bases, with 11 bases between them. Germline values: CDR1 MNHNY, CDR2 SVGAGI (reference sequence). CDR3 size: 14 residues. The CDR3 sequence: CASSYSLRVHEQYF. Here the CDR3 DNA reads TGTGCCAGCAGTTACTCCCTCAGGGTACACGAGCAGTACTTC.

V gene TRBV28 combines with J gene TRBJ1-1; perhaps TRBD1 as D (6 bases). This CDR3 region has 16 residues. Germline V gene data show CDR1 as MDHEN and CDR2 as SYDVKM. V lost 4 bases to trimming and J lost 1 base, with 16 bases between them. CDR3 protein: CASSSATGLSNTEAFF. The DNA of the CDR3 is TGTGCCAGCAGTTCCGCGACAGGCCTCTCGAACACTGAAGCTTTCTTT.

The CDR3 nucleotides read TGTGCCAGCCTGGACTGGGGGTGGCGGGGCTACACCTTC. Its protein product is CASLDWGWRGYTF. V is TRBV19 and J is TRBJ1-2, with a tentative D call TRBD1 (5 bases). Germline assignment: CDR1 LNHDA and CDR2 SQIVND (reference sequence). V lost 9 bases to trimming and J lost 8 bases, with 19 bases between them. This CDR3 is built from 13 residues.

The chain employs TRBV21-1 and TRBJ2-7. TRBV21-1 counts as a pseudogene. This CDR3 region has 12 residues. CDR3 amino acids: CASRTAPYEQYF. The CDR3 DNA is TGTGCCAGCAGGACGGCTCCCTACGAGCAGTACTTC.

The rearrangement links TRBV11-3 to TRBJ2-2; 9 nucleotides align to TRBD2. This CDR3 region has 16 residues. Germline V CDR1 and CDR2: SGHNT, YENEEA. Trimming took 5 bases from V and 4 from J; bases not matched to a gene: 8. The chain's CDR3 is CASSPLRGGGTGELFF. For the CDR3, the DNA is TGTGCCAGCAGCCCTTTGCGGGGGGGCGGCACCGGGGAGCTGTTTTTT.

This sequence joins TRBV4-2 and TRBJ2-5; TRBD2 agrees at 7 bases. The J call may be in error: the DNA end matches TRBJ2-7 better. Germline V CDR1 and CDR2: LGHNA, YNFKEQ. This CDR3 is built from 15 residues. The CDR3 DNA reads as TGTGCCAGCAGCACCGTTAGCGGGTCCACCTACGAGCAGTACTTC. This translates into CASSTVSGSTYEQYF.

This chain uses TRBV11-2 with TRBJ1-2; TRBD1 matches 7 bases. The length of the CDR3 is 14 residues. Germline lookup yields CDR1 SGHAT and CDR2 FQNNGV. J lost 4 bases, V lost 5 bases, and 7 bases had no gene match. As DNA, the CDR3 is TGTGCCAGCAGCCAGGGGGGCCTGGTCTATGGCTACACCTTC. Translating gives CASSQGGLVYGYTF.

The V call is TRBV7-2, the J call TRBJ2-1; 9 bases map to TRBD2. Germline V gene lookup returns CDR1 SGHTA and CDR2 FQGNSA. With V trimmed by 1 base and J by 4 bases, 2 bases remained unmatched. The CDR3 sequence is 15 residues long. The CDR3 spells CASSLGLAEYNEQFF. CDR3 DNA: TGTGCCAGCAGCTTAGGACTAGCGGAATACAATGAGCAGTTCTTC.

V is TRBV12-5 and J is TRBJ2-3, with D maybe TRBD2 (6 bases). Trimming cost V 6 bases and J 0 bases, with 13 bases left between them. The CDR3 has 15 residues. The germline V gene encodes CDR1 LGHNT and CDR2 FRNRAP. CDR3 region: CASGSGLLSTDTQYF. CDR3 bases: TGTGCTAGTGGCTCGGGACTCCTAAGCACAGATACGCAGTATTTT.

V gene TRBV7-9 combines with J gene TRBJ1-2; D is ambiguous. The germline V and J ends were trimmed by 3 bases and 2 bases, with 10 bases remaining between them. Germline CDR1 is SEHNR and CDR2 is FQNEAQ (reference sequence). The CDR3 covers 14 residues. The CDR3 DNA sequence: TGTGCCAGCAGCTTTGGAGGGTCAAACTATGGCTACACCTTC. This encodes CASSFGGSNYGYTF.